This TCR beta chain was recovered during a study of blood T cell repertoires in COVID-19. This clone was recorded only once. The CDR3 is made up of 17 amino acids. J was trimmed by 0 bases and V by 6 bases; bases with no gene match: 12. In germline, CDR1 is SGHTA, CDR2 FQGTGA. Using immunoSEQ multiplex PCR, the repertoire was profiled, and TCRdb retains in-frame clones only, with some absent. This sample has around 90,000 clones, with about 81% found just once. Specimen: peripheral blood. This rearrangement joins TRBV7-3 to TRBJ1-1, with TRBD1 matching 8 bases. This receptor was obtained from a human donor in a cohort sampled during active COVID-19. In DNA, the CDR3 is TGTGCCAGCAGGACCGGACAGGGACCAAGCTTGAACACTGAAGCTTTCTTT. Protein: CASRTGQGPSLNTEAFF.